Listed below are T cell receptor beta chains from one sample, sequenced in a study of cytomegalovirus exposure and HLA in healthy donors. Profiling relied on immunoSEQ multiplex PCR, and the TCRdb table lists in-frame clones only, not all of them. The table lists approximately 150,000 clones, 79% of them singletons. The specimen sequenced was PBMCs. These receptors were taken from a man in his fifties or sixties in good health and CMV-seropositive. Each CDR3 is given with its conserved first and last residue. The D gene is left open where the match is weak. Rows may omit the clone size; those that give it use once, few, many or a size class.

cdr3_length: 13; j_call: TRBJ2-7; v_call: TRBV30; d_call: -; clone_size: few; cdr3_aa: CAWSPRGPSEQYF; cdr3_nt: TGTGCCTGGAGTCCACGCGGGCCGAGTGAGCAGTACTTC
cdr3_length: 15; j_call: TRBJ2-1; v_call: TRBV7-3; d_call: TRBD2; clone_size: -; cdr3_aa: CASSLGTSGNNEQFF; cdr3_nt: TGTGCCAGCAGCTTAGGGACTAGCGGTAACAATGAGCAGTTCTTC
cdr3_length: 14; j_call: TRBJ2-1; v_call: TRBV7-9; d_call: TRBD2; clone_size: few; cdr3_aa: CSSSLAPGGNEQFF; cdr3_nt: TGTTCCAGCAGCTTAGCCCCGGGGGGGAATGAGCAGTTCTTC
cdr3_length: 15; j_call: TRBJ2-2; v_call: TRBV2; d_call: -; clone_size: once; cdr3_aa: CASSERDTGTGELFF; cdr3_nt: TGTGCCAGCAGTGAAAGGGACACGGGAACCGGGGAGCTGTTTTTT
cdr3_length: 16; j_call: TRBJ1-1; v_call: TRBV27; d_call: -; clone_size: -; cdr3_aa: CASSNTPGWRNTEAFF; cdr3_nt: TGTGCCAGCAGCAACACTCCAGGGTGGCGGAACACTGAAGCTTTCTTT
cdr3_length: 12; j_call: TRBJ2-7; v_call: TRBV19; d_call: -; clone_size: -; cdr3_aa: CASSTTGNEQYF; cdr3_nt: TGTGCCAGTAGTACAACAGGGAACGAGCAGTACTTC
cdr3_length: 16; j_call: TRBJ1-5; v_call: TRBV2; d_call: TRBD1; clone_size: -; cdr3_aa: CATGQGWGFGNQPQHF; cdr3_nt: TGTGCCACCGGACAGGGGTGGGGTTTTGGGAATCAGCCCCAGCATTTT
cdr3_length: 16; j_call: TRBJ2-5; v_call: TRBV4-2; d_call: -; clone_size: few; cdr3_aa: CASSQVEPGGIETQYF; cdr3_nt: TGTGCCAGCAGCCAAGTTGAACCAGGAGGAATAGAGACCCAGTACTTC
cdr3_length: 15; j_call: TRBJ2-5; v_call: TRBV5-1; d_call: TRBD2; clone_size: few; cdr3_aa: CASSLGASGTETQYF; cdr3_nt: TGCGCCAGCAGCTTGGGGGCTAGCGGGACGGAGACCCAGTACTTC
cdr3_length: 15; j_call: TRBJ1-5; v_call: TRBV6-5; d_call: -; clone_size: few; cdr3_aa: CASSPSADSNQPQHF; cdr3_nt: TGTGCCAGCAGTCCCTCAGCGGATAGCAATCAGCCCCAGCATTTT
cdr3_length: 15; j_call: TRBJ2-5; v_call: TRBV28; d_call: TRBD2; clone_size: -; cdr3_aa: CASSLTLGLAAAQYF; cdr3_nt: TGTGCCAGCAGTTTAACCTTGGGGCTAGCGGCGGCCCAGTACTTC
cdr3_length: 16; j_call: TRBJ1-5; v_call: TRBV6-1; d_call: -; clone_size: -; cdr3_aa: CASSEGRGYSNQPQHF; cdr3_nt: TGTGCCAGCAGTGAAGGTAGGGGATATAGCAATCAGCCCCAGCATTTT
cdr3_length: 12; j_call: TRBJ1-2; v_call: TRBV30; d_call: TRBD1; clone_size: few; cdr3_aa: CAFRDRENGYTF; cdr3_nt: TGTGCCTTCAGGGACAGGGAGAATGGCTACACCTTC
cdr3_length: 16; j_call: TRBJ2-2; v_call: TRBV19; d_call: TRBD2; clone_size: once; cdr3_aa: CASSDGLAINTGELFF; cdr3_nt: TGTGCCAGTAGTGACGGACTAGCGATAAACACCGGGGAGCTGTTTTTT
cdr3_length: 15; j_call: TRBJ2-1; v_call: TRBV5-1; d_call: TRBD1; clone_size: -; cdr3_aa: CASNQGASSYNEQFF; cdr3_nt: TGCGCCAGCAATCAGGGGGCTAGCTCCTACAATGAGCAGTTCTTC
cdr3_length: 14; j_call: TRBJ1-2; v_call: TRBV10-3; d_call: -; clone_size: -; cdr3_aa: CAISEGGADYGYTF; cdr3_nt: TGTGCCATCAGTGAGGGGGGCGCGGACTATGGCTACACCTTC
cdr3_length: 15; j_call: TRBJ2-3; v_call: TRBV7-9; d_call: TRBD1; clone_size: -; cdr3_aa: CASSLGTGSTDTQYF; cdr3_nt: TGTGCCAGCAGCTTAGGGACAGGGAGCACAGATACGCAGTATTTT
cdr3_length: 14; j_call: TRBJ2-7; v_call: TRBV5-6; d_call: -; clone_size: -; cdr3_aa: CASRFAGLRHEQYF; cdr3_nt: TGTGCCAGCAGGTTCGCCGGATTGAGGCACGAGCAGTACTTC
cdr3_length: 15; j_call: TRBJ2-7; v_call: TRBV6-5; d_call: -; clone_size: once; cdr3_aa: CASSRSGASSYEQYF; cdr3_nt: TGTGCCAGCAGCCGCTCAGGCGCCAGCTCCTACGAGCAGTACTTC
cdr3_length: 16; j_call: TRBJ2-5; v_call: TRBV10-2; d_call: TRBD2; clone_size: -; cdr3_aa: CASSATSGRAEETQYF; cdr3_nt: TGCGCCAGCAGTGCGACTAGCGGGAGGGCCGAAGAGACCCAGTACTTC
cdr3_length: 16; j_call: TRBJ2-7; v_call: TRBV7-8; d_call: TRBD2; clone_size: -; cdr3_aa: CASSPPLREALYEQYF; cdr3_nt: TGTGCCAGCAGCCCCCCTTTGCGGGAGGCTCTCTACGAGCAGTACTTC
cdr3_length: 14; j_call: TRBJ2-7; v_call: TRBV7-8; d_call: -; clone_size: -; cdr3_aa: CASSLGSTGSEQYF; cdr3_nt: TGTGCCAGCAGCTTAGGGAGTACCGGGAGCGAGCAGTACTTC
cdr3_length: 14; j_call: TRBJ2-2; v_call: TRBV9; d_call: -; clone_size: few; cdr3_aa: CASSVAQATGELFF; cdr3_nt: TGTGCCAGCAGCGTAGCCCAGGCCACCGGGGAGCTGTTTTTT
cdr3_length: 15; j_call: TRBJ2-7; v_call: TRBV5-1; d_call: TRBD2; clone_size: few; cdr3_aa: CASSRGGTNAYEQYF; cdr3_nt: TGCGCCAGCAGTCGGGGCGGGACTAACGCCTACGAGCAGTACTTC
cdr3_length: 17; j_call: TRBJ2-3; v_call: TRBV28; d_call: TRBD1; clone_size: -; cdr3_aa: CASSLPLTGVSTDTQYF; cdr3_nt: TGTGCCAGCAGTTTACCCCTGACAGGGGTGAGCACAGATACGCAGTATTTT
cdr3_length: 14; j_call: TRBJ1-1; v_call: TRBV5-1; d_call: TRBD1; clone_size: -; cdr3_aa: CASSPQTGSTEAFF; cdr3_nt: TGCGCCAGCAGCCCACAGACAGGGTCCACTGAAGCTTTCTTT
cdr3_length: 15; j_call: TRBJ2-2; v_call: TRBV6-6; d_call: -; clone_size: few; cdr3_aa: CASSPRSGTTGELFF; cdr3_nt: TGTGCCAGCAGTCCCAGGTCGGGAACGACCGGGGAGCTGTTTTTT
cdr3_length: 17; j_call: TRBJ2-1; v_call: TRBV18; d_call: TRBD2; clone_size: once; cdr3_aa: CASSPWTSGSTYNEQFF; cdr3_nt: TGTGCCAGCTCACCATGGACTAGCGGATCGACCTACAATGAGCAGTTCTTC
cdr3_length: 16; j_call: TRBJ1-5; v_call: TRBV7-8; d_call: -; clone_size: -; cdr3_aa: CASSSVGGVDNQPQHF; cdr3_nt: TGTGCCAGCAGCTCGGTTGGGGGGGTAGACAATCAGCCCCAGCATTTT
cdr3_length: 15; j_call: TRBJ2-7; v_call: TRBV13; d_call: TRBD2; clone_size: once; cdr3_aa: CASSRTSGSSYEQYF; cdr3_nt: TGTGCCAGCAGCCGGACTAGCGGGAGCTCCTACGAGCAGTACTTC
cdr3_length: 16; j_call: TRBJ2-3; v_call: TRBV7-8; d_call: TRBD2; clone_size: -; cdr3_aa: CASSQLAGVGPDTQYF; cdr3_nt: TGTGCCAGCAGCCAGTTAGCGGGAGTAGGGCCAGATACGCAGTATTTT
cdr3_length: 15; j_call: TRBJ2-1; v_call: TRBV5-1; d_call: TRBD1; clone_size: -; cdr3_aa: CASSWGTANYNEQFF; cdr3_nt: TGCGCCAGCAGCTGGGGGACAGCAAACTACAATGAGCAGTTCTTC
cdr3_length: 15; j_call: TRBJ2-6; v_call: TRBV28; d_call: TRBD1; clone_size: few; cdr3_aa: CASSFSGGGANVLTF; cdr3_nt: TGTGCCAGCAGTTTCTCAGGGGGCGGGGCCAACGTCCTGACTTTC
cdr3_length: 13; j_call: TRBJ2-7; v_call: TRBV7-3; d_call: -; clone_size: once; cdr3_aa: CASSASQVGEQYF; cdr3_nt: TGTGCCAGCAGCGCCTCCCAGGTCGGCGAGCAGTACTTC
cdr3_length: 14; j_call: TRBJ2-3; v_call: TRBV25-1; d_call: TRBD1; clone_size: -; cdr3_aa: CASRWTGGTDTQYF; cdr3_nt: TGTGCCAGCAGGTGGACAGGGGGCACAGATACGCAGTATTTT
cdr3_length: 15; j_call: TRBJ2-2; v_call: TRBV29-1; d_call: -; clone_size: -; cdr3_aa: CSVDSETGASGELFF; cdr3_nt: TGCAGCGTTGATTCAGAGACAGGAGCGAGCGGGGAGCTGTTTTTT
cdr3_length: 14; j_call: TRBJ2-1; v_call: TRBV2; d_call: -; clone_size: -; cdr3_aa: CANKYALGGNEQFF; cdr3_nt: TGTGCCAACAAATACGCGTTGGGGGGCAATGAGCAGTTCTTC
cdr3_length: 18; j_call: TRBJ2-6; v_call: TRBV30; d_call: TRBD2; clone_size: -; cdr3_aa: CAWIRGLAGRSGANVLTF; cdr3_nt: TGTGCCTGGATTCGTGGGCTAGCGGGACGATCTGGGGCCAACGTCCTGACTTTC
cdr3_length: 15; j_call: TRBJ2-1; v_call: TRBV14; d_call: TRBD1; clone_size: -; cdr3_aa: CASSPLGQGVVEQFF; cdr3_nt: TGTGCCAGCAGCCCCCTGGGACAGGGGGTGGTTGAGCAGTTCTTC
cdr3_length: 11; j_call: TRBJ2-1; v_call: TRBV20-1; d_call: -; clone_size: -; cdr3_aa: CSARVINEQFF; cdr3_nt: TGCAGTGCTAGAGTTATTAATGAGCAGTTCTTC
cdr3_length: 13; j_call: TRBJ1-1; v_call: TRBV5-1; d_call: -; clone_size: -; cdr3_aa: CASSWDTNTEAFF; cdr3_nt: TGCGCCAGCAGTTGGGACACGAACACTGAAGCTTTCTTT
cdr3_length: 15; j_call: TRBJ1-5; v_call: TRBV2; d_call: TRBD1; clone_size: -; cdr3_aa: CASSSTTGRDQPQHF; cdr3_nt: TGTGCCAGCAGTAGTACGACAGGGAGAGATCAGCCCCAGCATTTT
cdr3_length: 14; j_call: TRBJ2-7; v_call: TRBV19; d_call: TRBD2; clone_size: -; cdr3_aa: CASSSRLAGDEQYF; cdr3_nt: TGTGCCAGTAGTTCCAGACTAGCGGGAGACGAGCAGTACTTC
cdr3_length: 14; j_call: TRBJ2-3; v_call: TRBV5-5; d_call: -; clone_size: -; cdr3_aa: CASSVLAVTDTQYF; cdr3_nt: TGTGCCAGCAGCGTATTAGCGGTCACAGATACGCAGTATTTT
cdr3_length: 14; j_call: TRBJ2-7; v_call: TRBV6-6; d_call: TRBD2; clone_size: -; cdr3_aa: CASSYSGTSGEQYF; cdr3_nt: TGTGCCAGCAGTTACTCCGGGACTAGCGGAGAGCAGTACTTC
cdr3_length: 13; j_call: TRBJ1-1; v_call: TRBV2; d_call: -; clone_size: -; cdr3_aa: CASRGGVNTEAFF; cdr3_nt: TGTGCCAGCCGCGGAGGCGTGAACACTGAAGCTTTCTTT
cdr3_length: 15; j_call: TRBJ1-3; v_call: TRBV28; d_call: -; clone_size: -; cdr3_aa: CASTPSGASGNTIYF; cdr3_nt: TGTGCCAGCACTCCTTCAGGGGCCTCTGGAAACACCATATATTTT
cdr3_length: 15; j_call: TRBJ1-5; v_call: TRBV19; d_call: -; clone_size: -; cdr3_aa: CASRDSVQDFEPQHF; cdr3_nt: TGTGCCAGTAGGGACAGTGTTCAGGACTTTGAGCCCCAGCATTTT
cdr3_length: 15; j_call: TRBJ2-1; v_call: TRBV18; d_call: TRBD1; clone_size: once; cdr3_aa: CASSQPGTGGNGQFF; cdr3_nt: TGTGCCAGCTCACAACCCGGGACAGGAGGCAATGGGCAGTTCTTC
cdr3_length: 14; j_call: TRBJ2-2; v_call: TRBV5-1; d_call: -; clone_size: -; cdr3_aa: CASSLGATTGELFF; cdr3_nt: TGCGCCAGCAGCTTGGGGGCCACCACCGGGGAGCTGTTTTTT
cdr3_length: 15; j_call: TRBJ2-6; v_call: TRBV28; d_call: -; clone_size: -; cdr3_aa: CASSFGGSGANVLTF; cdr3_nt: TGTGCCAGCAGTTTTGGGGGGTCTGGGGCCAACGTCCTGACTTTC
cdr3_length: 14; j_call: TRBJ1-6; v_call: TRBV11-3; d_call: TRBD1; clone_size: once; cdr3_aa: CASSSGTGNSPLHF; cdr3_nt: TGTGCCAGCAGCTCCGGGACAGGGAATTCACCCCTCCACTTT
cdr3_length: 15; j_call: TRBJ2-5; v_call: TRBV7-9; d_call: TRBD2; clone_size: -; cdr3_aa: CASSLAAGVQETQYF; cdr3_nt: TGTGCCAGCAGCTTAGCGGCGGGAGTACAAGAGACCCAGTACTTC
cdr3_length: 15; j_call: TRBJ2-1; v_call: TRBV9; d_call: TRBD2; clone_size: -; cdr3_aa: CASTGLAGGYNEQFF; cdr3_nt: TGTGCCAGCACCGGACTAGCGGGAGGCTACAATGAGCAGTTCTTC